This TCR beta chain was captured in a study of blood T cell repertoires in COVID-19. Generated by immunoSEQ multiplex PCR, the TCRdb table keeps only in-frame clones and is missing some. The data show over 200,000 clones, with about 86% seen just once and roughly 5.7% held by the top ten. With 5 bases removed from V and 14 bases from J, the gap between germline ends came to 16 bases. This CDR3 region has 13 residues. The germline gives CDR1 MNHEY, CDR2 SMNVEV (reference sequence). The sample consisted of peripheral blood. The origin of this receptor is a man aged 80 or over with acute or convalescent COVID-19. The chain links TRBV27 to TRBJ1-6; TRBD1 might be the D (5 bases). The CDR3 reads CASSPGGRRTLHF. The CDR3 DNA follows: TGTGCCAGCAGTCCCGGGGGGAGGAGAACCCTCCACTTT.